This T cell receptor beta chain appears in the sequencing data of a study of blood T cell repertoires in COVID-19. Study-level information: Acute-phase and convalescent COVID-19 samples originated in the United States, Italy and Spain. Sources were T cells, B-cell-depleted T cells, or PBMCs; the material itself was cDNA or gDNA.

This CDR3 is 14 amino acids long. With V trimmed by 2 bases and J by 10 bases, 7 bases remained unmatched. CDR1 and CDR2 from the germline V gene are MNHEY and SVGAGI. Authors' analysis steps: Reference gene primer amplification gave nucleated cell count estimates. Data came from immunoSEQ multiplex PCR; TCRdb stores just in-frame clones and leaves some out. D and trimming were read from the DNA, whereas the V and J calls and clone size are those reported in that table. The top ten clones hold roughly 4% of a sample with approximately 250,000 clones, about 85% of them seen once. The sequence came from a man younger than 35 with active or convalescent COVID-19. Sequencing was performed on peripheral blood. V is TRBV6-5 and J is TRBJ1-4; 7 nucleotides agree with TRBD1. In DNA, the CDR3 is TGTGCCAGCAGTTACGGGACAGCCTCGGCAAAACTGTTTTTT. It specifies CASSYGTASAKLFF.